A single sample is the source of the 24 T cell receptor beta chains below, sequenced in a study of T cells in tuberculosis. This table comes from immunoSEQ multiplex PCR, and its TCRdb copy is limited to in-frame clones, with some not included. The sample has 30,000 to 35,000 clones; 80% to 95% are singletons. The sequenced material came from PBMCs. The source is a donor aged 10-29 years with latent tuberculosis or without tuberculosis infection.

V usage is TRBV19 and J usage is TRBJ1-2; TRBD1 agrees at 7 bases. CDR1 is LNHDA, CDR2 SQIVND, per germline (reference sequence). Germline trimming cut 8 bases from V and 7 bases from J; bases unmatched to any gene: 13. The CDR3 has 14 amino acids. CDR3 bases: TGTGCCAGTTCATTGGACAGGACCCTTGGTGGCTACACCTTC. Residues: CASSLDRTLGGYTF.

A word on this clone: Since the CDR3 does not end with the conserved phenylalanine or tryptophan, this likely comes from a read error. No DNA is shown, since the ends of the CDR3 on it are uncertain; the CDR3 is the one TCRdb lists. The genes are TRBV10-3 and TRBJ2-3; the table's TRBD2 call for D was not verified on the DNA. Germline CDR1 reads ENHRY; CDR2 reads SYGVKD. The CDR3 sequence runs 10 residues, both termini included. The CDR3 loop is CAISLAIERP.

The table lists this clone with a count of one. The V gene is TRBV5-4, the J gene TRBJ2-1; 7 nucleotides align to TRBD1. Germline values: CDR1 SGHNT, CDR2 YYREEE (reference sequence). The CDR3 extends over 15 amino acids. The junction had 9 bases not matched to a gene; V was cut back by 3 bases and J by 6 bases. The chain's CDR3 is CASSYWDSSSNEQFF. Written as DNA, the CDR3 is TGTGCCAGCAGCTACTGGGACAGCTCGAGCAATGAGCAGTTCTTC.

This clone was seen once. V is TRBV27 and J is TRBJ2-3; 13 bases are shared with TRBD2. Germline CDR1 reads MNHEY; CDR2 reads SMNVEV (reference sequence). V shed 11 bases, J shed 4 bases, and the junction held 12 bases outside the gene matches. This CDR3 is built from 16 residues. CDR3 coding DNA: TGTGCCGGCAAACTAGCGGGGGGGTTCTTAGCAGATACGCAGTATTTT. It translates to CAGKLAGGFLADTQYF.

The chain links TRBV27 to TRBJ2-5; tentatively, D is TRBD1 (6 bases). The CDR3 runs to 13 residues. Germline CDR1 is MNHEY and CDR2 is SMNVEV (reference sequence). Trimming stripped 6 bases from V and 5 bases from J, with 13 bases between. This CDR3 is CASSPRTGETQYF. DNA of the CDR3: TGTGCCAGCAGCCCAAGAACAGGGGAGACCCAGTACTTC.

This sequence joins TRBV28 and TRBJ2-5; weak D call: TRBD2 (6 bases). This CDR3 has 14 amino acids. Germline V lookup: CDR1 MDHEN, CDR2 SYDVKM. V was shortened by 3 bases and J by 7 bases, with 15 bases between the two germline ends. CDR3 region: CASSFLVNGGTQYF. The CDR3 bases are TGTGCCAGCAGTTTTTTGGTTAACGGGGGGACCCAGTACTTC. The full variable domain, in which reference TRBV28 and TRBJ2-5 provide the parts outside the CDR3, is DVKVTQSSRYLVKRTGEKVFLECVQDMDHENMFWYRQDPGLGLRLIYFSYDVKMKEKGDIPEGYSVSREKKERFSLILESASTNQTSMYLCASSFLVNGGTQYFGPGTRLLVL.

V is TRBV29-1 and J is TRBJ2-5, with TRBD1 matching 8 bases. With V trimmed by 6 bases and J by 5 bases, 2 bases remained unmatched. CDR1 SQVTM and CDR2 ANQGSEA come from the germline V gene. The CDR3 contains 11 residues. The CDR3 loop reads CSVGQAETQYF. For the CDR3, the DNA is TGCAGCGTGGGACAGGCGGAGACCCAGTACTTC.

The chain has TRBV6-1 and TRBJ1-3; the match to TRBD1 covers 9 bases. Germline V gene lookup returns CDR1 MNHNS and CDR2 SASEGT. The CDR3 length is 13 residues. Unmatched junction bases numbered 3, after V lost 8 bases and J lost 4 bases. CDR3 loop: CASSDRGGNTIYF. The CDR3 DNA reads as TGTGCCAGCTCGGACAGGGGAGGAAACACCATATATTTT.

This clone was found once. The CDR3 sequence is CATNSPGELFF. CDR3 nucleotides: TGCGCCACTAACAGCCCCGGGGAGCTGTTTTTT. The chain has TRBV10-2 and TRBJ2-2; no clear D gene. CDR1 WSHSY and CDR2 SAAADI come from the germline V gene. V was shortened by 10 bases and J by 6 bases, with 9 bases between the two germline ends. The CDR3 covers 11 residues.

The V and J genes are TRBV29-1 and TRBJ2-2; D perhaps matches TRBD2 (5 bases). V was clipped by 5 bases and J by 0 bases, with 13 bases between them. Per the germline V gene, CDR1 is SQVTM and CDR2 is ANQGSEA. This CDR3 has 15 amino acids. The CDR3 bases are TGCAGCGTTCCCCCCCCGGGGTCGAACACCGGGGAGCTGTTTTTT. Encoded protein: CSVPPPGSNTGELFF.

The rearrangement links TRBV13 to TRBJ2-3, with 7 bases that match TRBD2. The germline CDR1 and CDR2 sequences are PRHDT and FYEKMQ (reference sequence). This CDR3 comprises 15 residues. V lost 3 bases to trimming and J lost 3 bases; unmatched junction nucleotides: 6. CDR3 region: CASSFQTGGTDTQYF. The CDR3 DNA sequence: TGTGCCAGCAGCTTCCAGACGGGGGGAACAGATACGCAGTATTTT.

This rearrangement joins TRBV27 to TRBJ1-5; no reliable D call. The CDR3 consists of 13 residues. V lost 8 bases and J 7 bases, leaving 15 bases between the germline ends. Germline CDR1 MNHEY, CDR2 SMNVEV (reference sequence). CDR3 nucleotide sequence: TGTGCCAGCGGTTGGGCTGTCGCCCAGCCCCAGCATTTT. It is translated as CASGWAVAQPQHF.

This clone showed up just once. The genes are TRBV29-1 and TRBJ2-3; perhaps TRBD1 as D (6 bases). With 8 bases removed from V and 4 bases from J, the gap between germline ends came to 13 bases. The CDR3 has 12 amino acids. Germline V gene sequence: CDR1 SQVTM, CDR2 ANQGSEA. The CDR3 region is CSLQGIPDTQYF. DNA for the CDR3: TGCAGCTTACAGGGTATCCCAGATACGCAGTATTTT.

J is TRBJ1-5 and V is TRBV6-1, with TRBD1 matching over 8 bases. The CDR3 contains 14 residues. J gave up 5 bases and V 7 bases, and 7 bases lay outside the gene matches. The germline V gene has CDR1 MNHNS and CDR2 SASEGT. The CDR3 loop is CASTRQGKDQPQHF. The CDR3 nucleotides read TGTGCCAGCACAAGACAGGGGAAAGATCAGCCCCAGCATTTT.

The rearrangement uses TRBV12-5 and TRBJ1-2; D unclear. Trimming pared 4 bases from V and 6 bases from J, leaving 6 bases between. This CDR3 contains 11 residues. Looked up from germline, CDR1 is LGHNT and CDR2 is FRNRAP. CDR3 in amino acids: CASGWRDGYTF. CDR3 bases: TGTGCTAGTGGTTGGCGGGATGGCTACACCTTC.

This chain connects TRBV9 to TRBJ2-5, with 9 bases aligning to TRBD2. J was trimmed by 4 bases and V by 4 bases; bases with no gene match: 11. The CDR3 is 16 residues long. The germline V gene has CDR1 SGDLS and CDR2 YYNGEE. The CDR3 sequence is CASSLGGLAQLETQYF. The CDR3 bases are TGTGCCAGCAGCCTGGGAGGACTAGCGCAGCTAGAGACCCAGTACTTC.

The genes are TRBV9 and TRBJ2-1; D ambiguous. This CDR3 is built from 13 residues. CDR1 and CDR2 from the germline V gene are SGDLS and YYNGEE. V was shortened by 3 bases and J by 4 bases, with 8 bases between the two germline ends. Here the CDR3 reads CASSGREYNEQFF. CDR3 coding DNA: TGTGCCAGCAGCGGAAGAGAGTACAATGAGCAGTTCTTC.

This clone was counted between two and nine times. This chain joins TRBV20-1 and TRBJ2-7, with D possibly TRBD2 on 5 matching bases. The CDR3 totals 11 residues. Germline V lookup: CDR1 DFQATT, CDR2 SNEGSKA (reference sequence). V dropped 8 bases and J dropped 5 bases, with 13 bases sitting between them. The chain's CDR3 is CSSSSGHEQYF. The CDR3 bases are TGCAGTTCCAGCAGCGGCCACGAGCAGTACTTC.

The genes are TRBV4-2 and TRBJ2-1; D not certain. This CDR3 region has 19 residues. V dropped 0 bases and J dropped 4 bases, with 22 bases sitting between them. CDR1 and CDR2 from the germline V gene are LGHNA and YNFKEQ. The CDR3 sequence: CASSQDSLDPRCMYNEQFF. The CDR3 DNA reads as TGTGCCAGCAGCCAAGATAGTCTCGACCCGCGGTGTATGTACAATGAGCAGTTCTTC.

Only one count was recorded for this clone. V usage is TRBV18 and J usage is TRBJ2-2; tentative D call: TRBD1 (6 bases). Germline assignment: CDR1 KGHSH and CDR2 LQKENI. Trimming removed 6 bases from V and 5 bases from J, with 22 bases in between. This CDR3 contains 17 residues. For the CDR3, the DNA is TGTGCCAGCTCCTCCCCGCGACAGGATCGGGGAACCGGGGAGCTGTTTTTT. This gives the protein CASSSPRQDRGTGELFF.

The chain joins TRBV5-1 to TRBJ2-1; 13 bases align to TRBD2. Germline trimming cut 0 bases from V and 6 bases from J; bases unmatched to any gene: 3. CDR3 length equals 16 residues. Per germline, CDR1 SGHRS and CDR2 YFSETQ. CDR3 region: CASSLVGTSGTNEQFF. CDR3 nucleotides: TGCGCCAGCAGCTTGGTTGGGACTAGCGGGACCAATGAGCAGTTCTTC.

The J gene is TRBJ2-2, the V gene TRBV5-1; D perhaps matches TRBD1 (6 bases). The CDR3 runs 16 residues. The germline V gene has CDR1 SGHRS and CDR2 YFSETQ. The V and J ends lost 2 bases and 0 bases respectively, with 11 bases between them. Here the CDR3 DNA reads TGCGCCAGCAGCTTCGAAACAGGGCCGAACACCGGGGAGCTGTTTTTT. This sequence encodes CASSFETGPNTGELFF.

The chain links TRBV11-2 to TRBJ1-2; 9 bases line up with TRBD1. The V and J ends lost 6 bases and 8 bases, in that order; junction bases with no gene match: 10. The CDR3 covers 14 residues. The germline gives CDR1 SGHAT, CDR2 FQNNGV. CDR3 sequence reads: CASRDRDRVRGYTF. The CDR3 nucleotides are TGTGCCAGCAGGGACCGGGACAGGGTGCGGGGCTACACCTTC.

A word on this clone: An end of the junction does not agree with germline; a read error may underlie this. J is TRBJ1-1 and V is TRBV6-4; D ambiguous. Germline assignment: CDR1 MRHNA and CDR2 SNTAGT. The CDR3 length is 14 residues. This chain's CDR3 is CASSYSNEDTEAFF. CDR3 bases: TGTGCCAGCAGTTACTCTAACGAGGACACTGAAGCTTTCTTT.